What follows are 19 T cell receptor beta chains derived from one specimen sequenced in a study of shared clonotypes between healthy human individuals. Clones were sequenced by immunoSEQ multiplex PCR, and TCRdb holds only the in-frame ones, with some missing. The sample has hundreds of thousands of clones; around 96% are singletons. CD8 cells classed as naive were CD45RO-negative and positively selected for CCR7, excluding terminally differentiated effector memory CD45RA+ cells. Sequenced: naive CD8+ T cells sorted from blood. These receptor sequences come from a woman aged 25 to 39 in good health.

This CDR3 is CASSYRLSPETQYF. The CDR3 nucleotides are TGTGCCAGCAGTTACAGGTTATCGCCAGAGACCCAGTACTTC. The chain combines TRBV6-5 with TRBJ2-5; D unresolved. Germline lookup yields CDR1 MNHEY and CDR2 SVGAGI. CDR3 length: 14 residues. V lost 2 bases and J 4 bases, leaving 11 bases between the germline ends.

This sequence joins TRBV13 and TRBJ2-7; 7 bases map to TRBD2. Germline V lookup: CDR1 PRHDT, CDR2 FYEKMQ (reference sequence). This CDR3 is 15 amino acids long. V shed 5 bases and J 0 bases; nucleotides not matched to a gene: 7. CDR3 sequence: CASSLTSVLSYEQYF. The CDR3 DNA reads TGTGCCAGCAGCCTCACTAGCGTTCTCTCCTACGAGCAGTACTTC.

The chain links TRBV25-1 to TRBJ2-7, with D uncertain. From germline, CDR1 is MGHDK and CDR2 SYGVNS. The V and J ends lost 1 base and 4 bases respectively, with 2 bases between them. The CDR3 has 11 residues. This CDR3 reads CASSEWYEQYF. Here the CDR3 DNA reads TGTGCCAGCAGTGAATGGTACGAGCAGTACTTC.

This sequence joins TRBV10-2 and TRBJ1-2; D remains ambiguous. Per germline, CDR1 WSHSY and CDR2 SAAADI. CDR3 length equals 12 residues. Trimming stripped 5 bases from V and 4 bases from J, with 8 bases between. CDR3 sequence: CASSNRSYGYTF. The CDR3 coding sequence is TGCGCCAGCAGTAACAGATCCTATGGCTACACCTTC.

V usage is TRBV27 and J usage is TRBJ2-1, with 8 bases aligning to TRBD2. Unmatched junction bases numbered 5, after V lost 5 bases and J lost 2 bases. This CDR3 is built from 15 residues. Germline CDR1 is MNHEY and CDR2 is SMNVEV (reference sequence). DNA of the CDR3: TGTGCCAGCAGTACAAGCGGGAGTCCCTACAATGAGCAGTTCTTC. It translates to CASSTSGSPYNEQFF.

This chain's CDR3 is CASSLEGLRPQHF. The DNA for the CDR3 is TGTGCCAGCAGTTTAGAGGGCCTGAGGCCCCAGCATTTT. The chain links TRBV27 to TRBJ1-5; D not certain. Looked up from germline, CDR1 is MNHEY and CDR2 is SMNVEV (reference sequence). The V gene lost 2 bases and the J gene lost 9 bases, with 11 bases spanning the gap. The CDR3 is 13 residues long.

This chain links TRBV15 with TRBJ1-1, with a possible D match to TRBD1 (6 bases). Germline loops: CDR1 LNHNV, CDR2 YYDKDF (reference sequence). This CDR3 comprises 14 residues. Trimming took off 5 bases at V and 4 bases at J, with 14 bases between the two ends. The CDR3 loop reads CATSGGGESTEAFF. For the CDR3, the DNA is TGTGCCACCAGCGGGGGCGGCGAGAGCACTGAAGCTTTCTTT.

V is TRBV5-4 and J is TRBJ2-7, with 7 bases that match TRBD1. The germline CDR1 and CDR2 sequences are SGHNT and YYREEE (reference sequence). V lost 5 bases and J lost 5; bases outside the gene matches: 13. This CDR3 has 15 amino acids. CDR3 residues: CASSTHQDRSDEQYF. For the CDR3, the DNA is TGTGCCAGCAGTACCCATCAGGACAGGTCTGACGAGCAGTACTTC.

The count of this clone is one. V is TRBV7-8 and J is TRBJ2-1; a weak D match, TRBD1 (5 bases). CDR1 is SGHVS, CDR2 FQNEAQ, per germline. V lost 6 bases, J lost 5 bases, and 14 bases lay in between. The CDR3 is made up of 14 amino acids. CDR3 sequence (DNA): TGTGCCAGCAGTCAGGGCTTTAATAACAATGAGCAGTTCTTC. Amino acid sequence: CASSQGFNNNEQFF.

CDR3 sequence: CASSLGWTSEHQETQYF. CDR3 DNA sequence: TGTGCCAGCAGCTTAGGATGGACTAGCGAACACCAAGAGACCCAGTACTTC. V gene TRBV11-2 combines with J gene TRBJ2-5, with TRBD2 identical over 9 bases. Germline CDR1 is SGHAT and CDR2 is FQNNGV. With V trimmed by 1 base and J by 0 bases, 6 bases remained unmatched. The CDR3 has 17 residues.

This chain joins TRBV15 and TRBJ2-2, with D possibly TRBD2 on 5 matching bases. Germline loops: CDR1 LNHNV, CDR2 YYDKDF (reference sequence). The CDR3 has 14 amino acids. V was clipped by 3 bases and J by 2 bases, with 7 bases between them. The CDR3 bases are TGTGCCACCAGCAGCGGGGATAACACCGGGGAGCTGTTTTTT. This gives the protein CATSSGDNTGELFF. Full variable domain (missing parts from reference TRBV15 and TRBJ2-2): DAMVIQNPRYQVTQFGKPVTLSCSQTLNHNVMYWYQQKSSQAPKLLFHYYDKDFNNEADTPDNFQSRRPNTSFCFLDIRSPGLGDTAMYLCATSSGDNTGELFFGEGSRLTVL.

Here the CDR3 DNA reads TGTGCCAGCAAGGTGGGAGGGGCTATGACAGATACGCAGTATTTT. It encodes CASKVGGAMTDTQYF. The J gene is TRBJ2-3, the V gene TRBV27; 7 bases map to TRBD2. Trimming removed 7 bases from V and 3 bases from J; junction bases left unmatched: 10. The CDR3 runs to 15 residues. In germline, CDR1 is MNHEY, CDR2 SMNVEV (reference sequence).

This rearrangement joins TRBV5-4 to TRBJ1-1, with D perhaps TRBD1 (5 bases). V lost 4 bases and J lost 7, with 17 bases in between. The CDR3 sequence is 14 residues long. CDR1 and CDR2 from the germline V gene are SGHNT and YYREEE (reference sequence). CDR3 residues: CASSSGTAVYEAFF. The CDR3 DNA follows: TGTGCCAGCAGCAGCGGGACGGCGGTCTATGAAGCTTTCTTT.

The chain combines TRBV9 with TRBJ2-1, with 8 bases matching TRBD2. Germline CDR1 is SGDLS and CDR2 is YYNGEE. The J segment lost 8 bases and the V segment lost 3 bases, leaving 10 bases of the junction unmatched. This CDR3 has 15 residues. The CDR3 sequence: CASSARAGVLDEQFF. CDR3 in DNA: TGTGCCAGCAGCGCTCGAGCGGGAGTTTTAGATGAGCAGTTCTTC.

This chain links TRBV27 with TRBJ2-5; D is undetermined. CDR3 length: 12 amino acids. The germline V gene encodes CDR1 MNHEY and CDR2 SMNVEV (reference sequence). Trimming removed 8 bases at V and 5 bases at J, with 12 bases between. The CDR3 DNA reads as TGTGCCAGCGGGCCATTTAAGGAGACCCAGTACTTC. Protein product: CASGPFKETQYF.

The chain combines TRBV28 with TRBJ2-1, with a weak D call TRBD2 (6 bases). Looked up from germline, CDR1 is MDHEN and CDR2 is SYDVKM. V lost 3 bases, J lost 4 bases, and 19 bases lay in between. The length of the CDR3 is 17 residues. The CDR3 sequence is CASSLRGTQRPYNEQFF. The DNA for the CDR3 is TGTGCCAGCAGTTTGCGCGGGACTCAAAGACCTTACAATGAGCAGTTCTTC.

V gene TRBV27 combines with J gene TRBJ2-1, with TRBD2 matching over 14 bases. Per the germline V gene, CDR1 is MNHEY and CDR2 is SMNVEV (reference sequence). This CDR3 contains 15 residues. V was clipped by 5 bases and J by 13 bases; unmatched bases: 10. The CDR3 nucleotides are TGTGCCAGCAGTGGCGGGACTAGCGGGAGATTAAGACAGTTCTTC. Protein product: CASSGGTSGRLRQFF.

The rearrangement uses TRBV6-4 and TRBJ1-3; D gene ambiguous. The CDR3 has 18 amino acids. The germline gives CDR1 MRHNA, CDR2 SNTAGT. Trimming pared 0 bases from V and 2 bases from J, leaving 17 bases between. The chain's CDR3 is CASSDSKGPRSPGNTIYF. Written as DNA, the CDR3 is TGTGCCAGCAGTGACTCAAAGGGCCCAAGGTCACCTGGAAACACCATATATTTT.

The J gene is TRBJ2-5, the V gene TRBV11-2; 11 nucleotides agree with TRBD1. Germline V gene lookup returns CDR1 SGHAT and CDR2 FQNNGV. There are 15 residues in the CDR3. The V and J ends lost 4 bases and 5 bases, in that order; junction bases with no gene match: 6. The CDR3 DNA reads TGTGCCAGCAGCTCGACGGGGACAGGGGGTGAGACCCAGTACTTC. It yields the protein CASSSTGTGGETQYF.